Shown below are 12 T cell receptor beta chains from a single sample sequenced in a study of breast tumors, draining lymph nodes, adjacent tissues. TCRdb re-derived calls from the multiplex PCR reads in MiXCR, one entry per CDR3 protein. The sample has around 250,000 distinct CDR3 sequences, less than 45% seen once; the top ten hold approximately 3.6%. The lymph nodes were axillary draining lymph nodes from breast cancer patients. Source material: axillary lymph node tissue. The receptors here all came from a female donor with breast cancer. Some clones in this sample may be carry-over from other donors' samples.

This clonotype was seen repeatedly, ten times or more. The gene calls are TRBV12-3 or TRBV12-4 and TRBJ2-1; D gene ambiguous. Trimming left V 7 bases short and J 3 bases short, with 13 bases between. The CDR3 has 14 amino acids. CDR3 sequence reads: CASKPEWVYNEQFF. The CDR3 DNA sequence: TGTGCCAGCAAACCCGAATGGGTCTACAATGAGCAGTTCTTC.

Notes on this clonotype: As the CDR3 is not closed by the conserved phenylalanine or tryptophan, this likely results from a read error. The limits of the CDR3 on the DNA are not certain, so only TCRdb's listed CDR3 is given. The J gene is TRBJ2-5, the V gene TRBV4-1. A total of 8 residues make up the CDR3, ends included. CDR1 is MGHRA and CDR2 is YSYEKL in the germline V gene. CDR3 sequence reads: CASSQDTP.

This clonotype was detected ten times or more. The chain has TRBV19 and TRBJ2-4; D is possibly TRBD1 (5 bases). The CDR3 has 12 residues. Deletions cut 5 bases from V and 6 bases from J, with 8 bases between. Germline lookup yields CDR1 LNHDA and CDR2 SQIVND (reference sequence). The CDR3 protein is CASSSTANIQYF. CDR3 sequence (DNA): TGTGCCAGTAGTTCGACAGCAAACATTCAGTACTTC.

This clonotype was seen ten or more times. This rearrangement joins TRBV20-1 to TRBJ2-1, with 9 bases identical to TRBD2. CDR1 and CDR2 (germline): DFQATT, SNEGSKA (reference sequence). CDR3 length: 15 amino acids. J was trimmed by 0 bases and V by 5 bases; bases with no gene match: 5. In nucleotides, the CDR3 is TGCAGTGCTCCCCGACTAGCGGTCTCCTACAATGAGCAGTTCTTC. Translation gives CSAPRLAVSYNEQFF.

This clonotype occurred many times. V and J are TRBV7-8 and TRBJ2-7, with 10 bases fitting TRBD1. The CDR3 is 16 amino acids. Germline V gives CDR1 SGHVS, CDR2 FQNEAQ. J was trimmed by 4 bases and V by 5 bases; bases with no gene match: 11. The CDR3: CASSRTGTGAPYEQYF. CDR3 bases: TGTGCCAGCAGCCGAACCGGGACAGGGGCGCCTTACGAGCAGTACTTC. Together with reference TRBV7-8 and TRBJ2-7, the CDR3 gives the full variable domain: GAGVSQSPRYKVAKRGQDVALRCDPISGHVSLFWYQQALGQGPEFLTYFQNEAQLDKSGLPSDRFFAERPEGSVSTLKIQRTQQEDSAVYLCASSRTGTGAPYEQYFGPGTRLTVT.

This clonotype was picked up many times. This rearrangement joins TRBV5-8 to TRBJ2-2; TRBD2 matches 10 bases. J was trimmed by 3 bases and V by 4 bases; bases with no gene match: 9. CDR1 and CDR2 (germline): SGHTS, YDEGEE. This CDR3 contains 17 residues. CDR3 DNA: TGTGCCAGCAGCCCCCTCCCAGCGGGAGGGCACACCGGGGAGCTGTTTTTT. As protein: CASSPLPAGGHTGELFF.

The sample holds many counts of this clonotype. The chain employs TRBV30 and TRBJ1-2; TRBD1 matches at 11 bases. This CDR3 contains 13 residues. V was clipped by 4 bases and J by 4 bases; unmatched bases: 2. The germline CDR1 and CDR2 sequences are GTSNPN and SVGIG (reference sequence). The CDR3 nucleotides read TGTGCCTGGAACGGACAGGGGGCCTATGGCTACACCTTC. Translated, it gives CAWNGQGAYGYTF.

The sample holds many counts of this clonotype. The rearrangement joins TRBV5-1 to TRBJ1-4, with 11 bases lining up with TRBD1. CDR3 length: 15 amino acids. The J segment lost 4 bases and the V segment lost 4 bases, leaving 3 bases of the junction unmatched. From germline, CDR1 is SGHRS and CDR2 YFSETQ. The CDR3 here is CASSRTGGGNEKLFF. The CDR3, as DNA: TGCGCCAGCAGCCGGACAGGGGGCGGTAATGAAAAACTGTTTTTT.

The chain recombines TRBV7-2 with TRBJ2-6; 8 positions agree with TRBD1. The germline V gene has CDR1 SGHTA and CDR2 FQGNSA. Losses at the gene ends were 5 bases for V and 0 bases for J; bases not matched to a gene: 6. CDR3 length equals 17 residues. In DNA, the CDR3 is TGTGCCAGCAGCCAGAGGACAGGGCGCTCTGGGGCCAACGTCCTGACTTTC. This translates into CASSQRTGRSGANVLTF.

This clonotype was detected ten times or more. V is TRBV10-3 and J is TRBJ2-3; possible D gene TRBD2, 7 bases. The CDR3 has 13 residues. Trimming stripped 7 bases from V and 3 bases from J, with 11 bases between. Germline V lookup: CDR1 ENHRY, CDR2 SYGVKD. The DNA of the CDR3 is TGTGCCATCAAGGAGGGGGGGACAGATACGCAGTATTTT. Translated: CAIKEGGTDTQYF.

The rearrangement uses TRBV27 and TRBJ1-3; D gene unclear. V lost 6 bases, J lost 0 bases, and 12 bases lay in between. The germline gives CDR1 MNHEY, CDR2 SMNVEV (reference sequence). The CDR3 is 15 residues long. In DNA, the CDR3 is TGTGCCAGCAGCCTAAACAGAGTCTCTGGAAACACCATATATTTT. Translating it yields CASSLNRVSGNTIYF.

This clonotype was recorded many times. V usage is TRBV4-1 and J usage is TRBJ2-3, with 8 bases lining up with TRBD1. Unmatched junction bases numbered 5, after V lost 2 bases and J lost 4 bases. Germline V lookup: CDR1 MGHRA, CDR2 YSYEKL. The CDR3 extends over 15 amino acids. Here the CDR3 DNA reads TGCGCCAGCAGCCAACCCGGACAGGGTGCAGATACGCAGTATTTT. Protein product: CASSQPGQGADTQYF.